This TCR beta chain was sequenced in a study of cytomegalovirus exposure and HLA in healthy donors. Study-wide findings and caveats: The tendency of first-cohort TCR clusters to co-occur in the 120 or so validation repertoires was the finding of a later analysis.

TCRdb keeps only in-frame clones here, not all; method: immunoSEQ multiplex PCR. The sample has over 200,000 clones, around 87% seen once. As to this clone: Its antigen is unknown.

Separation from the roughly 700-subject first cohort characterized the roughly 130-subject validation cohort, to which the donors belonged. The sequence came from a woman under 30 in good health and CMV-seronegative. The sample was PBMCs.

CDR3 coding DNA: TGTGCCAGCAGCTTAGGTGGGGCCAGGGGGAGGTTTCAGCCCCAGCATTTT. Translated, it gives CASSLGGARGRFQPQHF. The chain recombines TRBV7-2 with TRBJ1-5, with 7 bases aligning to TRBD1. V shed 1 base, J shed 6 bases, and the junction held 12 bases outside the gene matches. The CDR3 has 17 residues. Germline lookup yields CDR1 SGHTA and CDR2 FQGNSA.